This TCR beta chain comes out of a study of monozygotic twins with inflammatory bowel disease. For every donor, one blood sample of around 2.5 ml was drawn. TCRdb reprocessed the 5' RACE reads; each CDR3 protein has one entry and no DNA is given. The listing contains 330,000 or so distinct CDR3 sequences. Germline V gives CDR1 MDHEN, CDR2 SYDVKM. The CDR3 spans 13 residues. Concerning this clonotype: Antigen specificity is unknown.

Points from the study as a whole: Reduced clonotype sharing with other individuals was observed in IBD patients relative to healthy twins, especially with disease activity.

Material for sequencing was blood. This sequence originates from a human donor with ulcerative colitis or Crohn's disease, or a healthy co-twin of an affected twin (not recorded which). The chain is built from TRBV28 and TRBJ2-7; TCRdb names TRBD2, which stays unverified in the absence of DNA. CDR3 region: CASSELAVYEQYF.